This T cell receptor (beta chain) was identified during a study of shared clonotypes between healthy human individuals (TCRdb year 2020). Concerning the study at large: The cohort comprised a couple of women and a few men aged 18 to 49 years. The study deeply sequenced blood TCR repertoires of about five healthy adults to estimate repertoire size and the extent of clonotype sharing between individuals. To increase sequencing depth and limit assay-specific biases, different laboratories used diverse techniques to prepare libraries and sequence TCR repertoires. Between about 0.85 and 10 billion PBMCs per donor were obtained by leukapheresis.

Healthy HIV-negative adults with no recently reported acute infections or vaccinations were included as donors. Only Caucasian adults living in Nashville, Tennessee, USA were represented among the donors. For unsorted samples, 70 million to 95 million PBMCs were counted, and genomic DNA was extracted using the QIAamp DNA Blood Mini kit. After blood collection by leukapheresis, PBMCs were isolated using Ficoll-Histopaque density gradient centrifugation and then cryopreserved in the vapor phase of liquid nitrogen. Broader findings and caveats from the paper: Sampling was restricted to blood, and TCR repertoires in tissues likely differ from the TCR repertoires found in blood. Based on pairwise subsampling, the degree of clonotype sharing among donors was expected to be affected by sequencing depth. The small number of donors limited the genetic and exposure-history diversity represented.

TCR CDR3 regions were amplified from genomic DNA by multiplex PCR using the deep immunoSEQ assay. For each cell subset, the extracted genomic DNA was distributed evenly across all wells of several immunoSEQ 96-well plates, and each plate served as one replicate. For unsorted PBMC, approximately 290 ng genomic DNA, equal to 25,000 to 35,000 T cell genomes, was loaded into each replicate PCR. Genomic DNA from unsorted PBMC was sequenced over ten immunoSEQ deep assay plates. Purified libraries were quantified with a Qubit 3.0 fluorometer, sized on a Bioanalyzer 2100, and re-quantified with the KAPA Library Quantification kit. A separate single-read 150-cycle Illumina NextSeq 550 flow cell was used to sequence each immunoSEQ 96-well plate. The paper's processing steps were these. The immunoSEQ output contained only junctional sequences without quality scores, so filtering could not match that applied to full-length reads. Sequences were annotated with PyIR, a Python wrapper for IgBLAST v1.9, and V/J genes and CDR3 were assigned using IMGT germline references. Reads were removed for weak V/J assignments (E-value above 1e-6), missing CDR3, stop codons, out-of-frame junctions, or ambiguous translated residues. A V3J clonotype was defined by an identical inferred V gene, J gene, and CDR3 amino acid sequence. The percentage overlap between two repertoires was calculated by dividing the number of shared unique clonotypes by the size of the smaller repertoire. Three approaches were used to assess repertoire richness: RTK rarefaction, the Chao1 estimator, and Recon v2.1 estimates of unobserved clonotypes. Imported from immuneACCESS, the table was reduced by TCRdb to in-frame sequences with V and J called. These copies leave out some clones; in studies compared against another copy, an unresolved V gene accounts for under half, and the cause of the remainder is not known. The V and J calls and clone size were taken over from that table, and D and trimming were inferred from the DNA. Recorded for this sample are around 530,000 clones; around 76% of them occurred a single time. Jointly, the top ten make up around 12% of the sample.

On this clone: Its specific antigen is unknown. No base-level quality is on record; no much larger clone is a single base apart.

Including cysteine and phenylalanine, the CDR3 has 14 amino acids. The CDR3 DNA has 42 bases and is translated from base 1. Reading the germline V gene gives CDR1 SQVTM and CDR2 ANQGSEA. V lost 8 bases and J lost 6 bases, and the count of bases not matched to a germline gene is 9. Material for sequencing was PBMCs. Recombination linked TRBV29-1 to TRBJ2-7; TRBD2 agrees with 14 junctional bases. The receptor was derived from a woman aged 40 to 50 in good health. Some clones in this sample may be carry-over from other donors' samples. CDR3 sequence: CSFLSGLAGGEQYF. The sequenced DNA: TGCAGCTTTCTTTCCGGACTAGCGGGAGGCGAGCAGTACTTC.